These 5 T cell receptor beta chains came from one sample sequenced in a study of cytotoxic CD8 clonotypes in ibrutinib-treated CLL. Only in-frame clones appear in the TCRdb table, and some are missing; sequencing was by immunoSEQ multiplex PCR. This table holds roughly 190,000 clones, around 72% found once. This sample comprised PBMCs, obtained after 24 months of ibrutinib treatment. These receptors all come from a human donor with chronic lymphocytic leukemia.

The rearrangement links TRBV4-3 to TRBJ2-1; TRBD1 matches 7 bases. The CDR3 runs to 16 residues. Losses at the gene ends were 1 base for V and 6 bases for J; bases not matched to a gene: 9. The germline gives CDR1 LGHNA, CDR2 YSLEER. The CDR3 bases are TGCGCCAGCAGCCAAGGGGGGCAGGGGGTCGGCAATGAGCAGTTCTTC. As protein: CASSQGGQGVGNEQFF.

The V call is TRBV10-3, the J call TRBJ2-7; 7 bases fit TRBD1. Germline trimming cut 3 bases from V and 9 bases from J; bases unmatched to any gene: 5. CDR1 is ENHRY and CDR2 is SYGVKD in the germline V gene. This CDR3 is 12 amino acids long. CDR3: CAISDTGTVQYF. CDR3 sequence (DNA): TGTGCCATCAGTGATACCGGGACAGTGCAGTACTTC.

This clone was seen a few times. The chain recombines TRBV27 with TRBJ2-4, with TRBD2 matching over 15 bases. CDR1 and CDR2 from the germline V gene are MNHEY and SMNVEV (reference sequence). CDR3 length: 15 amino acids. V was pared by 4 bases and J by 7 bases, with 2 bases of the junction left unmatched. The CDR3 here is CASSWTSGRGNIQYF. The DNA for the CDR3 is TGTGCCAGCAGTTGGACTAGCGGGAGGGGGAACATTCAGTACTTC.

The chain combines TRBV6-6 with TRBJ1-2, with 7 bases identical to TRBD1. There are 14 residues in the CDR3. V shed 6 bases, J shed 5 bases, and the junction held 9 bases outside the gene matches. Germline V gene data show CDR1 as MNHNY and CDR2 as SVGAGI (reference sequence). The CDR3 sequence: CASRTEGQKYGYTF. CDR3 DNA: TGTGCCAGCAGGACTGAGGGACAGAAATATGGCTACACCTTC.

This clone was seen just once. The chain carries TRBV30 and TRBJ1-4, with D perhaps TRBD1 (5 bases). Germline loops: CDR1 GTSNPN, CDR2 SVGIG (reference sequence). This CDR3 is 14 amino acids long. V was pared by 0 bases and J by 2 bases, with 7 bases between. The CDR3 DNA sequence: TGTGCCTGGAGTGTAGGGGAGACTAATGAAAAACTGTTTTTT. It yields the protein CAWSVGETNEKLFF. Full variable domain (outside the CDR3, taken from reference TRBV30 and TRBJ1-4): SQTIHQWPATLVQPVGSPLSLECTVEGTSNPNLYWYRQAAGRGLQLLFYSVGIGQISSEVPQNLSASRPQDRQFILSSKKLLLSDSGFYLCAWSVGETNEKLFFGSGTQLSVL.